A selection of T cell receptor beta chains follows, all from one sample in a study of cytomegalovirus exposure and HLA in healthy donors. The table came from immunoSEQ multiplex PCR; TCRdb's copy has only in-frame clones and leaves some out. Of 100,000 to 150,000 clones listed, over 70% are singletons. The sequenced sample consisted of PBMCs. These receptors were collected from a woman aged 55 to 70 in good health and CMV-seropositive. Each CDR3 is given with its conserved first and last residue. The D gene is left open where the match is weak. Only some rows state a clone size, as once, few, many or a class for expanded clones.

J,D,V,size,CDR3,DNA
TRBJ1-3,.,TRBV7-2,.,CASSSGWSDTIYF,TGTGCCAGCAGCTCCGGTTGGTCCGACACCATATATTTT
TRBJ2-3,TRBD2,TRBV5-4,.,CASSTSGGRADTQYF,TGTGCCAGCAGTACATCGGGAGGGAGGGCAGATACGCAGTATTTT
TRBJ1-4,TRBD1,TRBV5-4,.,CASSVQGAGEKLFF,TGTGCCAGCAGCGTACAGGGGGCGGGGGAAAAACTGTTTTTT
TRBJ1-1,.,TRBV9,.,CASSVNRGGSNTEAFF,TGTGCCAGCAGCGTGAATAGGGGGGGTTCGAACACTGAAGCTTTCTTT
TRBJ1-1,TRBD1,TRBV7-9,.,CSSSPTGGEGKAFF,TGTTCCAGCAGCCCCACAGGGGGAGAGGGTAAAGCTTTCTTT
TRBJ1-4,.,TRBV16,.,CASSQSGAATNEKLFF,TGTGCCAGCAGCCAATCGGGAGCGGCAACTAATGAAAAACTGTTTTTT
TRBJ2-3,.,TRBV5-1,few,CATQGGEEGTQYF,TGCGCCACCCAGGGAGGTGAGGAGGGTACGCAGTATTTT
TRBJ1-2,TRBD1,TRBV27,.,CASSFIPQGDYGYTF,TGTGCCAGCAGTTTTATTCCCCAGGGGGACTATGGCTACACCTTC
TRBJ2-1,TRBD1,TRBV18,.,CASSPDRGSYNEQFF,TGTGCCAGCTCACCGGACAGGGGCTCCTACAATGAGCAGTTCTTC
TRBJ1-2,TRBD1,TRBV15,.,CATSLGQGSYGYTF,TGTGCCACCAGCCTGGGACAGGGGTCCTATGGCTACACCTTC
TRBJ1-2,.,TRBV6-6,.,CASSYQDGYTF,TGTGCCAGCAGTTACCAGGATGGCTACACCTTC
TRBJ1-2,.,TRBV6-6,.,CASSTGTLTDYGYTF,TGTGCCAGCAGTACCGGGACATTAACCGACTATGGCTACACCTTC
TRBJ1-1,TRBD1,TRBV9,.,CASRETGDTEAFF,TGTGCCAGCAGGGAGACAGGGGACACTGAAGCTTTCTTT
TRBJ2-7,TRBD1,TRBV29-1,.,CSVIWTGRSYEQYF,TGCAGCGTTATTTGGACAGGCCGATCCTACGAGCAGTACTTC
TRBJ1-4,TRBD1,TRBV18,.,CASSRLQGSNEKLFF,TGTGCCAGCTCACGCTTACAGGGGTCGAATGAAAAACTGTTTTTT
TRBJ2-7,TRBD1,TRBV5-6,.,CASSLVGQGIYEQYF,TGTGCCAGCAGTTTGGTGGGACAGGGGATTTACGAGCAGTACTTC
TRBJ2-6,.,TRBV7-3,.,CASSFTGANVLTF,TGTGCCAGCAGCTTCACTGGGGCCAACGTCCTGACTTTC
TRBJ2-7,.,TRBV6-5,.,CATSLTFQGEQYF,TGTGCCACTTCCCTTACTTTTCAGGGCGAGCAGTACTTC
TRBJ1-1,TRBD1,TRBV19,.,CASRRQGPGTEAFF,TGTGCCAGTAGGCGACAGGGCCCCGGCACTGAAGCTTTCTTT
TRBJ1-2,.,TRBV27,.,CASSSLEAGNNYGYTF,TGTGCCAGCAGTTCGTTGGAGGCAGGAAATAACTATGGCTACACCTTC
TRBJ2-7,TRBD1,TRBV5-1,few,CASSSPNSDRRYEQYF,TGCGCCAGCAGCTCCCCAAATTCGGACAGGCGCTACGAGCAGTACTTC
TRBJ2-4,.,TRBV5-8,.,CASSRIQYF,TGTGCCAGCAGCCGGATTCAGTACTTC
TRBJ2-3,.,TRBV5-1,.,CASSPGLHSTDTQYF,TGCGCCAGCAGCCCGGGACTCCACAGCACAGATACGCAGTATTTT
TRBJ1-5,TRBD1,TRBV4-2,.,CASSQGTGDSNQPQHF,TGTGCCAGCAGCCAAGGTACAGGGGATAGCAATCAGCCCCAGCATTTT
TRBJ2-5,.,TRBV5-4,once,CASSLARRLYF,TGTGCCAGCAGCTTGGCCCGGCGGCTGTACTTC
TRBJ1-1,.,TRBV18,.,CASSDGAPEAFF,TGTGCCAGCTCAGATGGGGCGCCTGAAGCTTTCTTT
TRBJ2-7,.,TRBV29-1,.,CSVEGASYEQYF,TGCAGCGTTGAAGGGGCGAGCTACGAGCAGTACTTC
TRBJ2-1,.,TRBV7-8,few,CASSLNRGNEQFF,TGTGCCAGCAGCTTAAACCGGGGCAATGAGCAGTTCTTC
TRBJ2-5,TRBD1,TRBV14,.,CASSPQTGGDRETQYF,TGTGCCAGCAGCCCCCAGACAGGGGGTGATCGAGAGACCCAGTACTTC
TRBJ2-1,.,TRBV7-6,once,CASSGGDSVSYEQFF,TGTGCCAGCAGCGGAGGGGACAGCGTTAGCTACGAGCAGTTCTTC
TRBJ1-5,TRBD1,TRBV18,.,CASSPTGTASNQPQHF,TGTGCCAGCTCGCCTACTGGGACAGCTAGCAATCAGCCCCAGCATTTT
TRBJ2-1,TRBD1,TRBV5-1,.,CASSLGGDRGNEQFF,TGCGCCAGCAGCTTGGGAGGGGACAGGGGCAATGAGCAGTTCTTC
TRBJ1-1,TRBD1,TRBV7-6,many,CASSLRQGKDTEAFF,TGTGCCAGCAGCTTACGACAGGGGAAGGACACTGAAGCTTTCTTT
TRBJ1-1,TRBD1,TRBV9,.,CASSVSGGTEAFF,TGTGCCAGCAGCGTATCAGGGGGCACTGAAGCTTTCTTT
TRBJ1-2,.,TRBV19,.,CASSSLENYGYTF,TGTGCCAGTAGCTCCCTGGAGAACTATGGCTACACCTTC
TRBJ1-5,TRBD1,TRBV6-1,.,CASSERGTGRNQPQHF,TGTGCCAGCAGTGAACGGGGGACAGGGCGCAATCAGCCCCAGCATTTT
TRBJ2-7,.,TRBV6-5,once,CASSYSRGFYEQYF,TGTGCCAGCAGTTACTCGAGGGGGTTCTACGAGCAGTACTTC
TRBJ1-1,TRBD1,TRBV5-1,.,CASSSGTGAFGAFF,TGCGCCAGCAGCTCCGGGACAGGGGCTTTCGGGGCTTTCTTT
TRBJ2-3,TRBD2,TRBV5-1,few,CASSHAAGSSTDTQYF,TGCGCCAGCAGCCATGCAGCGGGGTCAAGCACAGATACGCAGTATTTT
TRBJ1-2,TRBD1,TRBV6-4,.,CASSDSTGSYGYTF,TGTGCCAGCAGTGACTCGACAGGGAGCTATGGCTACACCTTC